This TCR beta chain is drawn from a study of identifying expanded T cells in peripheral blood. V was cut by 3 bases and J by 7 bases, with 7 bases left in between. The CDR3 runs 12 residues. CDR1 and CDR2 (germline): MNHNS, SASEGT. Here immunoSEQ multiplex PCR was the method, and the copy in TCRdb shows in-frame clones only, minus some. This repertoire shows more than 50,000 clones, about 83% found once; its top ten account for approximately 19%. General observations from the study: Two-week clone count variance significantly increased as total template count grew. Differentially abundant clones: roughly 1.2 between replicates, 16.4 at roughly 13 days, approximately 18 at four.

Regarding this clone: Its antigen is unknown.

Source material: blood. The clonotype originates from a person aged 18 to 70 in good health. The chain uses TRBV6-1 and TRBJ1-5; TRBD1 is a possible D gene (5 bases). CDR3 in amino acids: CASSDWGQPQHF. The CDR3 DNA follows: TGTGCCAGCAGTGATTGGGGCCAGCCCCAGCATTTT.